This T cell receptor (beta chain) appears in the sequencing data of a study of T cell responses to AZD1222 COVID-19 vaccine. Overall study results and limits: Donors were largely white British and mainly female; clonal diversity was possibly underestimated.

Germline CDR1 is SGHTA and CDR2 is FQGNSA. V shed 0 bases and J shed 4 bases, with 15 bases lying between them. The CDR3 sequence is 16 residues long. The protocol was immunoSEQ multiplex PCR, while the TCRdb copy is restricted to in-frame clones and leaves out a portion. The sample shows around 170,000 clones, 80% to 90% of them seen only once. Notes on this clone: What it binds is not known.

This material consisted of peripheral blood, taken 28 days after the second AZD1222 dose. The chain recombines TRBV7-2 with TRBJ1-1; perhaps TRBD1 as D (6 bases). The TCR originated in an adult who received the AZD1222 COVID-19 vaccine. CDR3 in DNA: TGTGCCAGCAGCTTAGCTTTGACAGGAAGGACCACTGAAGCTTTCTTT. Protein product: CASSLALTGRTTEAFF.